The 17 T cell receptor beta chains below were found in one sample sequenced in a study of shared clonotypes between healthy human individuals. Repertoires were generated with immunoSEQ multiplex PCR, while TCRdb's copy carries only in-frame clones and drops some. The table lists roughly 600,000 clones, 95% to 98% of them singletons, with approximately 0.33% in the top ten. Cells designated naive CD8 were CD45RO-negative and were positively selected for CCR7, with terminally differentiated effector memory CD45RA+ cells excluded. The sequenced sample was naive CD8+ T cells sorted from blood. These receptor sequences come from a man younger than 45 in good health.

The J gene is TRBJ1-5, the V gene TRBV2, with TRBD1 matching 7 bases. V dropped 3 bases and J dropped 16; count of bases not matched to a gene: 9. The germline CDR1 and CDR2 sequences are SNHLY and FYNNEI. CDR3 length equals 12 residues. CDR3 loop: CASSDGAGGLHF. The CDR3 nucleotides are TGTGCCAGCAGTGATGGAGCAGGGGGATTACATTTT. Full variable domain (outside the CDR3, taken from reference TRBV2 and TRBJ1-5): EPEVTQTPSHQVTQMGQEVILRCVPISNHLYFYWYRQILGQKVEFLVSFYNNEISEKSEIFDDQFSVERPDGSNFTLKIRSTKLEDSAMYFCASSDGAGGLHFGDGTRLSIL.

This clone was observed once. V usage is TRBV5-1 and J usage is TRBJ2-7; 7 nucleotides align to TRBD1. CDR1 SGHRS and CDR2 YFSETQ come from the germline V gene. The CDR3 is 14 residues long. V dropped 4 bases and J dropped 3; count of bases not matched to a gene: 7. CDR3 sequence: CASSGRDRLYEQYF. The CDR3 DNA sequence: TGCGCCAGCAGCGGAAGGGACAGACTCTACGAGCAGTACTTC.

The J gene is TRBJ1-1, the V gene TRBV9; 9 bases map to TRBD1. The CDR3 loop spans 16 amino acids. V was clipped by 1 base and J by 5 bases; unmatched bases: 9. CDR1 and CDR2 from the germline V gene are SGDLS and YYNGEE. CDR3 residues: CASSVNRDRVATEAFF. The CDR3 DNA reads TGTGCCAGCAGCGTAAACCGGGACAGGGTTGCGACTGAAGCTTTCTTT.

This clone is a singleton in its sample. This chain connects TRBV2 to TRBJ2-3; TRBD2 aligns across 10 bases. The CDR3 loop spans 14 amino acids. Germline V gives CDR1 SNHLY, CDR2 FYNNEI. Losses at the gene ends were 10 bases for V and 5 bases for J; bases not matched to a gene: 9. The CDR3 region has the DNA TGTGCCACTGAGCCCGGGACTAGCGAAGATACGCAGTATTTT. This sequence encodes CATEPGTSEDTQYF.

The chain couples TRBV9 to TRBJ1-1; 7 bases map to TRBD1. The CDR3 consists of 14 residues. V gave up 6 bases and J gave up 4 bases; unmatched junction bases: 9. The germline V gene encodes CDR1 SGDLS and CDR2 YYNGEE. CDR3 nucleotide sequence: TGTGCCAGCACTAGTGGGGCAGGGGGCACTGAAGCTTTCTTT. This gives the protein CASTSGAGGTEAFF.

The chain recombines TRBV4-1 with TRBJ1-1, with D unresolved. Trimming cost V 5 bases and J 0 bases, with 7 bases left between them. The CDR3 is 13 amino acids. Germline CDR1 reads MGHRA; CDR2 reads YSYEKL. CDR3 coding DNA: TGCGCCAGCAGCGGGAATATGAACACTGAAGCTTTCTTT. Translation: CASSGNMNTEAFF.

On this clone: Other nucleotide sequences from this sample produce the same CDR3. CDR3 loop: CASSFRFYEQYF. The CDR3 DNA reads TGTGCCAGCAGTTTCCGGTTCTACGAGCAGTACTTC. The gene calls are TRBV28 and TRBJ2-7; no definite D call. V gave up 3 bases and J gave up 3 bases, with 6 bases separating them. Germline lookup yields CDR1 MDHEN and CDR2 SYDVKM. CDR3 length equals 12 residues.

The CDR3 nucleotides read TGTGCCAGCGGGGGCGGGAACACTGAAGCTTTCTTT. Protein: CASGGGNTEAFF. This chain connects TRBV5-4 to TRBJ1-1, with D possibly being TRBD1 (6 bases). The V end lost 7 bases, the J end lost 1 base, and 8 bases lay between the germline ends. The germline V gene has CDR1 SGHNT and CDR2 YYREEE (reference sequence). The CDR3 contains 12 residues.

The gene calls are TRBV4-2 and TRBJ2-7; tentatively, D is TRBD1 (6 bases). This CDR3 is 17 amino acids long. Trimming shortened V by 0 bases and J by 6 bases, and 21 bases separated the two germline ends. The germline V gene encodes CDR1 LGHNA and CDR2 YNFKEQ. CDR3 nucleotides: TGTGCCAGCAGCCAAGATCCCATTCCGACAGGTCCATCCGAGCAGTACTTC. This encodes CASSQDPIPTGPSEQYF.

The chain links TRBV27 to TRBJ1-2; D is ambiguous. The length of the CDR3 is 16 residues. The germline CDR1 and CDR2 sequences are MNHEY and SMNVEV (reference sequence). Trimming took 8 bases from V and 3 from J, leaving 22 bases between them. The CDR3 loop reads CASAELTKGDHYGYTF. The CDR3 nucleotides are TGTGCCAGCGCGGAGCTGACCAAGGGTGACCACTATGGCTACACCTTC.

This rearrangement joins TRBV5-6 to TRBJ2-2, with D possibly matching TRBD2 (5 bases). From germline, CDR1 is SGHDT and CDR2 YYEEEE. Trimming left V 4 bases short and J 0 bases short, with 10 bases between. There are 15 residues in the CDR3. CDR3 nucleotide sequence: TGTGCCAGCAGCGCGGACGGGACGAACACCGGGGAGCTGTTTTTT. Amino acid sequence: CASSADGTNTGELFF.

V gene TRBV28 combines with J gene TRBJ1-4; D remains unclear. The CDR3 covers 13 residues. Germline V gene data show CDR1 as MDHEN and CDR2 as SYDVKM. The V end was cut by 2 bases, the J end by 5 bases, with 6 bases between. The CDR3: CASSLGGNEKLFF. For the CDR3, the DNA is TGTGCCAGCAGTTTAGGCGGAAATGAAAAACTGTTTTTT.

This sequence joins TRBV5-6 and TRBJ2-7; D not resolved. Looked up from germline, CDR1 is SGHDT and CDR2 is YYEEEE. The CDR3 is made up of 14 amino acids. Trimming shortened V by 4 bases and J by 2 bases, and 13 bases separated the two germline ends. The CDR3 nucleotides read TGTGCCAGCAGCCACCCGGCGGCTCCCTACGAGCAGTACTTC. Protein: CASSHPAAPYEQYF.

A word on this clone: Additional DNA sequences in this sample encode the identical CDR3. The CDR3 DNA follows: TGCAGCGCAGAACAGGGGAACACTGAAGCTTTCTTT. Protein: CSAEQGNTEAFF. The V and J genes are TRBV29-1 and TRBJ1-1, with a tentative D call TRBD1 (6 bases). This CDR3 comprises 12 residues. Germline V gene lookup returns CDR1 SQVTM and CDR2 ANQGSEA. Trimming cost V 7 bases and J 1 base, with 10 bases left between them.

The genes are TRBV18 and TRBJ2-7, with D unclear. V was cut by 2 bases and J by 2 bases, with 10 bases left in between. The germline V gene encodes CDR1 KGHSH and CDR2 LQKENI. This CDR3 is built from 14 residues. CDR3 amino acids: CASSPVSNAYEQYF. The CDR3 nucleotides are TGTGCCAGCTCACCAGTGAGTAACGCCTACGAGCAGTACTTC.

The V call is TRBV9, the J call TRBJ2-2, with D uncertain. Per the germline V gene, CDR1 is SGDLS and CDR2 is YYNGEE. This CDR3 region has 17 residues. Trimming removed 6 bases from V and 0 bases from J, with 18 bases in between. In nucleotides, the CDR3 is TGTGCCAGCAACCAAGGTCGCCGGGCCCCGAACACCGGGGAGCTGTTTTTT. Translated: CASNQGRRAPNTGELFF.

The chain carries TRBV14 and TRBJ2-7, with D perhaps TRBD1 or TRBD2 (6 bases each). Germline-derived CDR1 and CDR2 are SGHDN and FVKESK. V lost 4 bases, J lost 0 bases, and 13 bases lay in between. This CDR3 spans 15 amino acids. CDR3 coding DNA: TGTGCCAGCAGCCCAGGAGGGGACATCTCCTACGAGCAGTACTTC. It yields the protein CASSPGGDISYEQYF.